A selection of T cell receptor beta chains follows, all from one sample in a study of blood T cell repertoires in COVID-19. Clones were sequenced by immunoSEQ multiplex PCR, and TCRdb holds only the in-frame ones, with some missing. Of about 370,000 clones listed, around 89% are singletons. Sequencing used peripheral blood. These receptor sequences come from a man between 18 and 29 years old with active or convalescent COVID-19. Each CDR3 is given with its conserved first and last residue. The D gene is left open where the match is weak. Where a row states a size, it is once, few, many or the class of an expanded clone; other rows omit it.

v_call	j_call	d_call	clone_size	cdr3_nt	cdr3_aa
TRBV4-2	TRBJ2-7	TRBD2	NA	TGTGCCAGCAGCCAAGTCGGGGAGGGCTACGAGCAGTACTTC	CASSQVGEGYEQYF
TRBV27	TRBJ1-2	TRBD1	NA	TGTGCCAGCAGTTTACAGGGACAGCATGGCTACACCTTC	CASSLQGQHGYTF
TRBV6-2/TRBV6-3	TRBJ1-1	TRBD1	NA	TGTGCCAGCAGTTACTCCCGGACAGGGGGCGCTTTGGACACTGAAGCTTTCTTT	CASSYSRTGGALDTEAFF
TRBV20-1	TRBJ1-5	TRBD1	NA	TGCAGTGCTAGTACTACTAGGGACAGCAATAGCAATCAGCCCCAGCATTTT	CSASTTRDSNSNQPQHF
TRBV28	TRBJ1-2	TRBD1	NA	TGTGCCACGGACAGGGTTAAAGATGGCTACACCTTC	CATDRVKDGYTF
TRBV5-1	TRBJ2-1	NA	NA	TGCGCCAGCAGCTTGATGGTAGCCAAGGGGTACAATGAGCAGTTCTTC	CASSLMVAKGYNEQFF
TRBV5-4	TRBJ2-6	TRBD1	NA	TGTGCCAGCAGCGGCACAGGGGCTGGGGCCAACGTCCTGACTTTC	CASSGTGAGANVLTF
TRBV5-4	TRBJ2-2	TRBD1	NA	TGTGCCAGCAGCTTACACAGGGGTACGAACACCGGGGAGCTGTTTTTT	CASSLHRGTNTGELFF
TRBV2	TRBJ1-1	TRBD1	NA	TGTGCCAGCAGTACAGGGGAAGGGGCGAACACTGAAGCTTTCTTT	CASSTGEGANTEAFF
TRBV7-9	TRBJ1-1	TRBD1	NA	TGTGCCAGCAGCTTCCATGGACAGGGGCGAGGAGGTTCCTTT	CASSFHGQGRGGSF
TRBV5-1	TRBJ1-1	NA	few	TGCGCCAGCAGCTCGTCCACAGGAATAGCTGAAGCTTTCTTT	CASSSSTGIAEAFF
TRBV14	TRBJ2-4	TRBD2	NA	TGTGCCAGCAGCCAAGAAGCGATAGCGGGAGGGTACAAAAACATTCAGTACTTC	CASSQEAIAGGYKNIQYF
TRBV20-1	TRBJ1-1	NA	NA	TGCAGTGCTACCGATAGTGGAGCTTTCTTT	CSATDSGAFF
TRBV5-1	TRBJ1-5	NA	NA	TGCGCCAGCAGCTCGGGGAGCAATCAGCCCCAGCATTTT	CASSSGSNQPQHF
TRBV5-1	TRBJ2-3	TRBD2	NA	TGCGCCAGCAGCCCGGGCGGGGACTACACAGATACGCAGTATTTT	CASSPGGDYTDTQYF
TRBV5-1	TRBJ1-2	TRBD1	NA	TGCGCCAGCAGCTTGGCCTCTTGGACAGGGAATGGCTACACCTTC	CASSLASWTGNGYTF
TRBV11-2	TRBJ1-3	NA	NA	TGTGCCACCCAACGGGGTGGAAACACCATATATTTT	CATQRGGNTIYF
TRBV2	TRBJ2-5	TRBD2	NA	TGTGCCAGCAGTCGCAGGGAGGGAGAGACCCAGTACTTC	CASSRREGETQYF
TRBV7-2	TRBJ2-3	TRBD2	NA	TGTGCCAGCAGCTTGGGACTAGCGGGGGTGGGGACAGATACGCAGTATTTT	CASSLGLAGVGTDTQYF
TRBV4-3	TRBJ2-1	TRBD2	NA	TGCGCCAGCAGCCAAGATCCCGGACTAGCGTTGTACAATGAGCAGTTCTTC	CASSQDPGLALYNEQFF
TRBV7-9	TRBJ2-3	TRBD2	once	TGTGCCAGCAGCTCTAGCGGGGTGAGGGTAGATACGCAGTATTTT	CASSSSGVRVDTQYF
TRBV28	TRBJ1-5	TRBD1	NA	TGTGCCACCTACCCCCGGGACAGGACAAATCAGCCCCAGCATTTT	CATYPRDRTNQPQHF
TRBV27	TRBJ2-2	NA	NA	TGTGCCAGCAGTTCAAACACCTTCACCGGGGAGCTGTTTTTT	CASSSNTFTGELFF
TRBV21-1	TRBJ1-5	NA	NA	TGTGCCAGCAGCCCGGGGCCCCAGCATTTT	CASSPGPQHF
TRBV6-5	TRBJ2-1	NA	NA	TGTGCCAGCAGTTACTACAAAGCGGGCGGCGAGCAGTTCTTC	CASSYYKAGGEQFF
TRBV28	TRBJ2-7	TRBD1	NA	TGTGCCAGCAGTTCCCCGGGACAGATTTACGAGCAGTACTTC	CASSSPGQIYEQYF
TRBV6-2/TRBV6-3	TRBJ1-2	TRBD1	NA	TGTGCCAGCAGTCCGACAGGGGATTATGGCTACACCTTT	CASSPTGDYGYTF
TRBV24-1	TRBJ2-1	NA	once	TGTGCCACCAGTGTGTGGGGGCGGGATGAGCAGTTCTTC	CATSVWGRDEQFF
TRBV5-1	TRBJ1-1	NA	few	TGCGCCAGCAGCTTGCCTCAGGACAGCTCGAACACTGAAGCTTTCTTT	CASSLPQDSSNTEAFF
TRBV28	TRBJ1-2	TRBD1	NA	TGTGCCAGCAGTCCAACGACAGGGGCCGGCACCTTC	CASSPTTGAGTF
TRBV30	TRBJ2-7	TRBD1	NA	TGTGCCTGGGACAGGGGGCATTCCCGGTCCTACGAGCAGTACTTC	CAWDRGHSRSYEQYF
TRBV4-1	TRBJ1-2	TRBD1	NA	TGCGCCAGCAGCCTATCATACAGGGGAACGGATGGCTACACCTTC	CASSLSYRGTDGYTF
TRBV7-7	TRBJ2-1	TRBD2	NA	TGTGCCAGCAGCCCAAGCGGGGGGCCAAACAATGAGCAGTTCTTC	CASSPSGGPNNEQFF
TRBV19	TRBJ1-5	NA	NA	TGTGCCAGTAGTATAAGCCCCAGCAATCAGCCCCAGCATTTT	CASSISPSNQPQHF
TRBV9	TRBJ1-1	TRBD1	NA	TGTGCCAGCAGCGTAGGGCAATACCGTACAGGGGGCAAGTCCGTAAACACTGAAGCTTTCTTT	CASSVGQYRTGGKSVNTEAFF
TRBV24-1	TRBJ2-1	TRBD2	NA	TGTGCCATCGAAAGGGTAGCGGGGGTCAACAATGAGCAGTTCTTC	CAIERVAGVNNEQFF
TRBV7-9	TRBJ1-2	NA	NA	TGTGCCAGCAGCTTAGACCTCAGGCAGGGCACTTATGGCTACACCTTC	CASSLDLRQGTYGYTF
TRBV6-2/TRBV6-3	TRBJ2-7	TRBD2	NA	TGTGCCAGCAGCTTACCGGGACTAGCTTCGTACGAGCAGTACTTC	CASSLPGLASYEQYF
TRBV7-2	TRBJ1-3	NA	once	TGTGCCAGCAGCCTTAGGGGGGGCGACTCTGGAAACACCATATATTTT	CASSLRGGDSGNTIYF
TRBV3-1/TRBV3-2	TRBJ2-2	TRBD1	NA	TGTGCCAGCAGCCATTCGGACAGGGGAGGTCGGGAGCTGTTTTTT	CASSHSDRGGRELFF
TRBV6-2/TRBV6-3	TRBJ2-5	NA	NA	TGTGCCAGCAGTTTGATCCGGGGGACTCGAGAGACCCAGTACTTC	CASSLIRGTRETQYF
TRBV6-2/TRBV6-3	TRBJ1-1	NA	NA	TGTGCCAGCAGCCCACCTTGGGGCATTGAAGCTTTCTTT	CASSPPWGIEAFF
TRBV7-2	TRBJ1-2	TRBD1	NA	TGTGCCAGCAGCTCCCGAGGGACAGAAAGTAGTGGCTACACCTTC	CASSSRGTESSGYTF
TRBV7-2	TRBJ2-1	TRBD1	once	TGTGCCAGCAGCCTCGGGACAGGGGGTGTGAATGAGCAGTTCTTC	CASSLGTGGVNEQFF
TRBV6-2/TRBV6-3	TRBJ1-2	NA	NA	TGTGCCAGCAGTTACCGAGGAGATAGCTATGGCTACACCTTC	CASSYRGDSYGYTF
TRBV15	TRBJ2-4	TRBD2	NA	TGTGCCACCAGCCCCGGGGAGGGAATAGCCAAAAACATTCAGTACTTC	CATSPGEGIAKNIQYF
TRBV14	TRBJ2-5	NA	NA	TGTGCCAGCAGCCCATCTCCCGGGACGGTGGGGGCAGAGACCCAGTACTTC	CASSPSPGTVGAETQYF
TRBV27	TRBJ2-7	NA	NA	TGTGCCAGCAGTTTTCTAGGGGGCTACGAGCAGTACTTC	CASSFLGGYEQYF
TRBV24-1	TRBJ2-1	NA	NA	TGTGCCACCAGTAGCGACCGGGACTTGGGGAATGAGCAGTTCTTC	CATSSDRDLGNEQFF
TRBV10-3	TRBJ1-2	NA	NA	TGTGCCATCAGTGAGCCCGACGAGGGTGGTGGCTACACCTTC	CAISEPDEGGGYTF
TRBV18	TRBJ1-5	NA	NA	TGTGCCAGCTCACCAAGTGCAGGGAACAGCAATCAGCCCCAGCATTTT	CASSPSAGNSNQPQHF
TRBV16	TRBJ1-1	NA	NA	TGTGCCAGCAGCCGGCAGACAGGGAACACTGAAGCTTTCTTT	CASSRQTGNTEAFF
TRBV19	TRBJ1-5	NA	once	TGTGCCAGTAGTATACGGGGGGAATTCTATAGCAATCAGCCCCAGCATTTT	CASSIRGEFYSNQPQHF
TRBV4-3	TRBJ2-7	TRBD1	NA	TGCGCCAGCAGCCAAGACGACAGGGGCTCCTACGAGCAGTACTTC	CASSQDDRGSYEQYF
TRBV29-1	TRBJ1-1	NA	NA	TGCAGCGTTCGCCCTGGAGTTTCGAACACTGAAGCTTTCTTT	CSVRPGVSNTEAFF
TRBV20-1	TRBJ1-2	TRBD1	NA	TGCAGTGCAAGGACAGGGGGTGGCTACACCTTC	CSARTGGGYTF
TRBV6-2/TRBV6-3	TRBJ2-7	NA	NA	TGTGCCAGCAGTTACTTTGGACAGAACTACGAGCAGTACTTC	CASSYFGQNYEQYF
TRBV19	TRBJ2-2	TRBD2	NA	TGTGCCAGTAGAGATAGCGGGACCGGGGAGCTGTTTTTT	CASRDSGTGELFF